These T cell receptor beta chains were read from a single sample in a study of T cell responses to AZD1222 COVID-19 vaccine. Only in-frame clones appear in the TCRdb table, and some are missing; sequencing was by immunoSEQ multiplex PCR. The table includes approximately 100,000 clones, around 90% detected once. Source: peripheral blood, taken 28 days after the second AZD1222 dose. These receptors were collected from an adult who received the AZD1222 COVID-19 vaccine. Both conserved end residues are part of each CDR3. The order of the fields is V gene, J gene, clone size, CDR3 protein. Clone size appears in some rows only: once, few, many, or a class for an expanded clone.

v_call: TRBV11-2; j_call: TRBJ1-4; clone_size: -; cdr3_aa: CASSPRRVGYEKLFF
v_call: TRBV19; j_call: TRBJ1-5; clone_size: -; cdr3_aa: CASSGQQSNQPQHF
v_call: TRBV24-1; j_call: TRBJ2-1; clone_size: -; cdr3_aa: CATSDLDRGRGNEQFF
v_call: TRBV6-5; j_call: TRBJ1-1; clone_size: -; cdr3_aa: CASSYSGGQNSAFF
v_call: TRBV19; j_call: TRBJ1-5; clone_size: -; cdr3_aa: CASSSGTGTNSNQPQHF
v_call: TRBV9; j_call: TRBJ1-2; clone_size: -; cdr3_aa: CASSPQAAGVNYGYTF
v_call: TRBV19; j_call: TRBJ1-1; clone_size: -; cdr3_aa: CASSKELSFEAFF
v_call: TRBV28; j_call: TRBJ1-1; clone_size: -; cdr3_aa: CASSLLQKNTEAFF
v_call: TRBV27; j_call: TRBJ1-5; clone_size: -; cdr3_aa: CASSWVGGQGSQPQHF
v_call: TRBV25-1; j_call: TRBJ1-1; clone_size: few; cdr3_aa: CASSEGWGTEAFF
v_call: TRBV20-1; j_call: TRBJ2-3; clone_size: few; cdr3_aa: CSASGSGNGFTDTQYF